This TCR beta chain originates from a study of blood T cell repertoires in COVID-19. Using immunoSEQ multiplex PCR, the repertoire was profiled, and TCRdb retains in-frame clones only, with some absent. Of 70,000 to 75,000 clones in the sample, roughly 85% were seen once. Germline CDR1 GTSNPN, CDR2 SVGIG (reference sequence). The CDR3 loop spans 17 amino acids. V lost 2 bases, J lost 3 bases, and 11 bases stayed unmatched. Sequenced sample: peripheral blood. The J gene is TRBJ1-4, the V gene TRBV30; TRBD1 matches at 8 bases. This clonotype was obtained from a man between 60 and 75 years old with active or convalescent COVID-19. The CDR3 loop reads CAWSPQGARGPNEKLFF. For the CDR3, the DNA is TGTGCCTGGAGTCCCCAGGGGGCCCGAGGACCTAATGAAAAACTGTTTTTT.